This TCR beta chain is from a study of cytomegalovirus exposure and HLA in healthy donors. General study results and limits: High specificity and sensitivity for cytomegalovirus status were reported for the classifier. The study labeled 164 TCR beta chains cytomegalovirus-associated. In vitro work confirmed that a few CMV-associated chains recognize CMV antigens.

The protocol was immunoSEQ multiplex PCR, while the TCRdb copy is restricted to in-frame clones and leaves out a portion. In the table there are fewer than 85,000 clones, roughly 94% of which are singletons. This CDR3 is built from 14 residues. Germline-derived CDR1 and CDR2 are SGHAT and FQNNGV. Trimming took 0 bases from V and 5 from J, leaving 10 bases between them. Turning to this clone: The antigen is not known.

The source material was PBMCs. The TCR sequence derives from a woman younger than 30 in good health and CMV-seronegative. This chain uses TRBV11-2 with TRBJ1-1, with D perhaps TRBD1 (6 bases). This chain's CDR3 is CASSLETRGTEAFF. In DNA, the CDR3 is TGTGCCAGCAGCTTAGAAACCAGGGGTACTGAAGCTTTCTTT.